This TCR beta chain was captured in a study of Ad26.COV2.S vaccination and SARS-CoV-2 variants. Study-level information: Vaccine-arm donor from the placebo-controlled COV1001 Ad26.COV2.S trial.

V was cut by 1 base and J by 7 bases, with 14 bases left in between. Germline values: CDR1 SGHVS, CDR2 FNYEAQ. CDR3 length: 14 amino acids. This table comes from immunoSEQ multiplex PCR, and its TCRdb copy is limited to in-frame clones, with some not included. This sample has roughly 390,000 clones, with 70% to 90% found just once. The treatment here: approximately 18 received Ad26.COV2.S at low or high dose, single or two shots; 5 received placebo; per-sample allocation not given. Repertoires come from day 63 after the first vaccine or placebo injection. An adult donor aged 18-55 years was enrolled in Boston. An Ad26 vector that expressed Wuhan-strain SARS-CoV-2 spike constituted the vaccine.

Specimen: peripheral blood, collected in a trial of Ad26.COV2.S vaccine versus placebo. This chain uses TRBV7-6 with TRBJ2-7, with D perhaps matching TRBD1 or TRBD2 (5 bases each). This TCR was sampled from a person between 18 and 65 years old who received the Ad26.COV2.S COVID-19 vaccine or a placebo. CDR3 region: CASSLDGALGEQYF. As DNA, the CDR3 is TGTGCCAGCAGCTTAGACGGGGCGCTTGGGGAGCAGTACTTC.